This T cell receptor beta chain was documented in a study of patients and donors after allogeneic stem cell transplantation. TCRdb re-derived calls from the RT-PCR reads in MiXCR, one entry per CDR3 protein. The sample records 95,000 to 120,000 distinct CDR3 sequences, around 38% being singletons. V shed 4 bases, J shed 6 bases, and the junction held 12 bases outside the gene matches. In germline, CDR1 is SGHDT, CDR2 YYEEEE. The CDR3 runs to 16 residues. The chain has TRBV5-6 and TRBJ1-2; TRBD1 aligns across 10 bases. This TCR was recovered from a human donor who was either an allogeneic HSCT recipient or a stem cell or donor lymphocyte infusion donor (not recorded which). It is not recorded whose cells these are; they may come from a transplant donor. Sequenced material: blood, either unsorted or a sorted T cell fraction (not recorded which). CDR3 sequence: CASSETGTGDFNGYTF. For the CDR3, the DNA is TGTGCCAGCAGCGAGACCGGGACAGGGGATTTTAATGGCTACACCTTC.